The text below deals with one TCR beta chain. These data are taken from a study of shared clonotypes between healthy human individuals. Germline V CDR1 and CDR2: SGHRS, YFSETQ. The CDR3 sequence is 13 residues long. Deletions cut 4 bases from V and 4 bases from J, with 9 bases between. Ten immunoSEQ deep assay plates were used by the authors to sequence unsorted PBMC DNA. Some clones are missing from TCRdb's copy, which holds only in-frame ones; the method was immunoSEQ multiplex PCR. This table has about 510,000 clones, about four fifths appearing once. This sequence was found in a middle-aged woman in good health. Some clones in this sample may be carry-over from other donors' samples. This rearrangement joins TRBV5-1 to TRBJ1-3; D uncertain. Sequencing input: PBMCs. CDR3 protein: CASSREDGNTIYF. Here the CDR3 DNA reads TGCGCCAGCAGCAGGGAGGACGGAAACACCATATATTTT.